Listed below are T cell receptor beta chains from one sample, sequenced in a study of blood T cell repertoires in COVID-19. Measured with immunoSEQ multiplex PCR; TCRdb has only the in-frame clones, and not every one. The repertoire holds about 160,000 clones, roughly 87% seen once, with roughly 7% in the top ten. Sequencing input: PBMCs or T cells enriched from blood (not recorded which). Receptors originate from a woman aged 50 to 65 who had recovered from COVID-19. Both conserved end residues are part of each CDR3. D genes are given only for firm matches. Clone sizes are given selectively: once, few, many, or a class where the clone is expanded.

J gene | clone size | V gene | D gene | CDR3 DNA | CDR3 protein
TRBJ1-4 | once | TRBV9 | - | TGTGCCAGCAGCGTAGACAGTCATGAAAAACTGTTTTTT | CASSVDSHEKLFF
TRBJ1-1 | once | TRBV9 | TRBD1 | TGTGCCAGCAGCGTACCCAGGGGGCAAATGAACACTGAAGCTTTCTTT | CASSVPRGQMNTEAFF
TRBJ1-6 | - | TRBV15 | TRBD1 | TGTGCCACCAGCCAAGGACAGGGAAGTAATTCACCCCTCCACTTT | CATSQGQGSNSPLHF
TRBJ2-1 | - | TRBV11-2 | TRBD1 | TGTGCCAGCAGCTTCGGCCAGGGGGATGAGCAGTTCTTC | CASSFGQGDEQFF
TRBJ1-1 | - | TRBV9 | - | TGTGCCAGCAACCACCTAGGGGGGGAGAACACTGAAGCTTTCTTT | CASNHLGGENTEAFF
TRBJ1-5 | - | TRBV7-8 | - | TGTGCCAGCAGCTTAGTAGGGCAGGGGATGATTCAGCCCCAGCATTTT | CASSLVGQGMIQPQHF
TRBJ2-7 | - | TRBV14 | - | TGTGCCAGCAGCCAAGAGAGGGTACAGTACTTC | CASSQERVQYF
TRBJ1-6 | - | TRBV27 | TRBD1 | TGTGCCAGCACCTTTACCGGGACAGGGGTCCTCAATTCACCCCTCCACTTT | CASTFTGTGVLNSPLHF
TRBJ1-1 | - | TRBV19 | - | TGTGCCAGTAGGAACAGATGGAACACTGAAGCTTTCTTT | CASRNRWNTEAFF
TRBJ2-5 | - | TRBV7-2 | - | TGTGCCAGCAGCTGGGGGGGGCGTCAAGAGACCCAGTACTTC | CASSWGGRQETQYF
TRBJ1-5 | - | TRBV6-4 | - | TGTGCCAGCAGTGACTCGAGAGGTTTCCAGCCCCAGCATTTT | CASSDSRGFQPQHF
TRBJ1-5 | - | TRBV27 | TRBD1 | TGTGCCAGCAGTTTGCAACAGGGGGCGCACTTGCCCCAGCATTTT | CASSLQQGAHLPQHF
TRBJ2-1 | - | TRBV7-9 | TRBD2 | TGTGCCACCAGACTAGCGGGAGGACCCTACAATGAGCAGTTCTTC | CATRLAGGPYNEQFF
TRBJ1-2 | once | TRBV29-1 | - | TGCAGCGCTGCTCTCGGGGCTAACTATGGCTACACCTTC | CSAALGANYGYTF
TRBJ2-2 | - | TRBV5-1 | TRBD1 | TGCGCCAGCAGACAGGGGGCATCGGGAACCGGGGAGCTGTTTTTT | CASRQGASGTGELFF
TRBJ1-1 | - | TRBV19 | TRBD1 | TGTGCCAGTAGTCCATGGGACAGGGGGACGAACACTGAAGCTTTCTTT | CASSPWDRGTNTEAFF
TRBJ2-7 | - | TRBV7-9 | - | TGTGCCAGCAGCTTAGCCAATCAAGTTCTAGGGAGCTCCTACGAGCAGTACTTC | CASSLANQVLGSSYEQYF
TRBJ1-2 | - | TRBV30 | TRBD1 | TGTGCCTGCGCCCCCGAGGGGGCCCGGGGCTACACCTTC | CACAPEGARGYTF
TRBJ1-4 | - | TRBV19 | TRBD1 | TGTGCCAGTCAAACCGGGACAGGGGGCCCAACTAATGAAAAACTGTTTTTT | CASQTGTGGPTNEKLFF
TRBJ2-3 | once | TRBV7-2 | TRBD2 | TGTGCCAGCAGCCCCCGAGCGGGAGTGGGCACAGATACGCAGTATTTT | CASSPRAGVGTDTQYF
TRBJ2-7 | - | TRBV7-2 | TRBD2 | TGTGCCAGCAGCCCCTGGGGTAGCGGGAGGGCAGTACAGGATGAGCAGTACTTC | CASSPWGSGRAVQDEQYF
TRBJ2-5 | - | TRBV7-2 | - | TGTGCCAGCAGCTTAGGCGGGACTCAAGAGACCCAGTACTTC | CASSLGGTQETQYF
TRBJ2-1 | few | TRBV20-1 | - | TGCAGCGGGGAACGGGGCAATGAGCAGTTCTTC | CSGERGNEQFF
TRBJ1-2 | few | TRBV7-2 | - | TGTGCCAGCAGCTTAGGTGGGGGCGACTATGGCTACACCTTC | CASSLGGGDYGYTF
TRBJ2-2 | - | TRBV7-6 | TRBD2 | TGTGCCAGCAGCCCGGGACTAGCGGGAGTTGAACTGTTTTTT | CASSPGLAGVELFF
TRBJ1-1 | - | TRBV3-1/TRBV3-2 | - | TGTGCCAGCAGCCTTCAGGGTAACACTGAAGCTTTCTTT | CASSLQGNTEAFF
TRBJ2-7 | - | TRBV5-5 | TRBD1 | TGTGCCAGCAGCACCCAGACAGGGAAGATCGGAAACGAGCAGTACTTC | CASSTQTGKIGNEQYF